The T cell receptor beta chain under discussion was sequenced for a study of blood T cell repertoires in COVID-19. As for the study in general: From the United States, Italy and Spain came samples of acute and convalescent COVID-19. T cells, B-cell-depleted T cells, or PBMCs provided the cDNA or gDNA that served as material.

Losses at the gene ends were 1 base for V and 8 bases for J; bases not matched to a gene: 5. Germline V gives CDR1 SGHNT, CDR2 YENEEA. The CDR3 covers 14 residues. The authors' processing: Reference gene primer amplification gave nucleated cell count estimates. Profiling relied on immunoSEQ multiplex PCR, and the TCRdb table lists in-frame clones only, not all of them. V, J and clone size are taken as reported in that table, and D and trimming were inferred from the DNA itself. There are about 93,000 clones in the sample; roughly 90% occur only once, and approximately 19% lies in the top ten. Source material: peripheral blood. V is TRBV11-3 and J is TRBJ1-2, with TRBD1 identical over 9 bases. This clonotype was sampled from a woman aged 80 or over with acute or convalescent COVID-19. CDR3 protein: CASSLGGQGYGYTF. The DNA of the CDR3 is TGTGCCAGCAGCTTAGGGGGACAGGGATACGGCTACACCTTC.